A single sample is the source of the 29 T cell receptor beta chains below, sequenced in a study of T cells after yellow fever vaccination. TCRdb analysed the 5' RACE reads with MiXCR anew, one entry per CDR3 protein. This table holds some 120,000 distinct CDR3 sequences, 13% to 15% found once. Here the sequenced sample was CD8+ T cells sorted from PBMCs, taken 5 days after the yellow fever booster vaccination. The receptors come from a young man who received the YFV17D yellow fever vaccine.

The V and J genes are TRBV12-3 or TRBV12-4 and TRBJ1-1; D is perhaps TRBD1 (5 bases). Trimming took 4 bases from V and 4 from J, leaving 13 bases between them. The CDR3 is made up of 14 amino acids. The CDR3: CASSSGGSGTEAFF. The CDR3 nucleotides are TGTGCCAGCAGTTCCGGGGGGTCGGGCACTGAAGCTTTCTTT.

This clonotype occurred many times. V usage is TRBV6-2 or TRBV6-3 and J usage is TRBJ1-1; no clear D gene. Germline V gene data show CDR1 as MNHEY and CDR2 as SVGEGT. This CDR3 comprises 15 residues. Trimming removed 7 bases from V and 0 bases from J, with 15 bases in between. CDR3 sequence: CASNFDPDMNTEAFF. CDR3 DNA: TGTGCCAGCAACTTCGACCCCGACATGAACACTGAAGCTTTCTTT.

The chain carries TRBV29-1 and TRBJ2-7; 9 bases are a match to TRBD1. This CDR3 spans 13 amino acids. The V segment lost 6 bases and the J segment 6 bases; nucleotides outside the gene matches: 9. Germline-derived CDR1 and CDR2 are SQVTM and ANQGSEA. CDR3 coding DNA: TGCAGCGTCGAACAGGGGGCGCAGCTCGAGCAGTACTTC. It is translated as CSVEQGAQLEQYF.

This clonotype was detected a few times. This rearrangement joins TRBV11-2 to TRBJ2-1; 9 bases map to TRBD2. Germline V gene lookup returns CDR1 SGHAT and CDR2 FQNNGV. The CDR3 loop spans 17 amino acids. The trim removed 1 base at V and 0 bases at J, leaving 4 bases unmatched. This CDR3 is CASSLAASGASYNEQFF. CDR3 bases: TGTGCCAGCAGCTTAGCCGCTAGCGGGGCCTCCTACAATGAGCAGTTCTTC.

This clonotype has only a few counts. J is TRBJ2-1 and V is TRBV5-1, with TRBD2 identical over 14 bases. CDR1 SGHRS and CDR2 YFSETQ come from the germline V gene. The CDR3 is 15 amino acids. The ends lost 4 bases at V and 6 bases at J; junction bases unmatched: 3. The CDR3 region has the DNA TGCGCCAGCAGCCCAGGACTAGCGGGGGGCAATGAGCAGTTCTTC. It specifies CASSPGLAGGNEQFF.

At least ten counts were recorded for this clonotype. The V gene is TRBV25-1, the J gene TRBJ2-2, with TRBD2 matching 7 bases. The CDR3 spans 16 residues. Trimming took 1 base from V and 5 from J; bases not matched to a gene: 7. The germline CDR1 and CDR2 sequences are MGHDK and SYGVNS. CDR3 in DNA: TGTGCCAGCAGTGAATGGGTTGCGGGGGAAACCGGGGAGCTGTTTTTT. It translates to CASSEWVAGETGELFF.

This clonotype was counted a few times. The CDR3 DNA sequence: TGTGCCAGCAGTTACTCAACTAGCGGGGGGTCAGTAGATACGCAGTATTTT. Protein sequence: CASSYSTSGGSVDTQYF. V and J are TRBV6-5 and TRBJ2-3, with TRBD2 identical over 12 bases. This CDR3 has 17 residues. V lost 0 bases and J lost 5; bases outside the gene matches: 6. Germline lookup yields CDR1 MNHEY and CDR2 SVGAGI.

In its sample, this clonotype was seen a few times. V is TRBV6-1 and J is TRBJ2-1; D uncertain. V lost 1 base and J 7 bases, leaving 23 bases between the germline ends. CDR1 and CDR2 from the germline V gene are MNHNS and SASEGT. The CDR3 is 18 residues long. The CDR3 loop reads CASSEVEDARRSGNEQFF. The CDR3 DNA reads TGTGCCAGCAGTGAAGTCGAGGACGCCCGTAGGTCCGGGAATGAGCAGTTCTTC.

In its sample, this clonotype was seen many times. The CDR3 spells CASSQEAGSSTDTQYF. For the CDR3, the DNA is TGCGCCAGCAGCCAAGAAGCGGGGTCTAGCACAGATACGCAGTATTTT. The chain is built from TRBV4-1 and TRBJ2-3; 7 bases are shared with TRBD2. Germline V lookup: CDR1 MGHRA, CDR2 YSYEKL. V was pared by 0 bases and J by 0 bases, with 3 bases of the junction left unmatched. This CDR3 has 16 residues.

This clonotype has more than one count but fewer than ten. This CDR3 is CASSPRDIHYGYTF. The CDR3 nucleotides are TGTGCCAGCAGCCCGAGGGACATCCATTATGGCTACACCTTC. The V and J genes are TRBV7-9 and TRBJ1-2, with a tentative D call TRBD1 (6 bases). Germline values: CDR1 SEHNR, CDR2 FQNEAQ (reference sequence). The CDR3 consists of 14 residues. Between the trimmed V and J ends, which lost 5 bases and 5 bases, there was a span of 15 bases.

The rearrangement uses TRBV5-1 and TRBJ2-7; D gene uncertain. With 0 bases removed from V and 2 bases from J, the gap between germline ends came to 6 bases. The CDR3 is 13 residues long. CDR1 is SGHRS and CDR2 is YFSETQ in the germline V gene. CDR3 amino acids: CASSLALAYEQYF. The CDR3 DNA is TGCGCCAGCAGCTTGGCGCTAGCCTACGAGCAGTACTTC.

This clonotype was seen at least ten times. The rearrangement uses TRBV25-1 and TRBJ2-2; 7 nucleotides line up with TRBD2. V dropped 3 bases and J dropped 6; count of bases not matched to a gene: 4. From germline, CDR1 is MGHDK and CDR2 SYGVNS. This CDR3 has 14 residues. CDR3 sequence reads: CASSEAGEAGELFF. In DNA, the CDR3 is TGTGCCAGCAGTGAGGCGGGGGAGGCCGGGGAGCTGTTTTTT.

J is TRBJ1-2 and V is TRBV3-1, with D uncertain. The CDR3 consists of 15 residues. The germline CDR1 and CDR2 sequences are LGHDT and YNNKEL (reference sequence). V dropped 1 base and J dropped 2 bases, with 11 bases sitting between them. CDR3 loop: CASSQVPSGNYGYTF. In DNA, the CDR3 is TGTGCCAGCAGCCAAGTTCCATCCGGCAACTATGGCTACACCTTC. The entire variable domain, with the rest obtained from reference TRBV3-1 and TRBJ1-2, is as follows: DTAVSQTPKYLVTQMGNDKSIKCEQNLGHDTMYWYKQDSKKFLKIMFSYNNKELIINETVPNRFSPKSPDKAHLNLHINSLELGDSAVYFCASSQVPSGNYGYTFGSGTRLTVV.

CDR3 sequence (DNA): TGCGCCAGCAGCGAGGACAGGTTCTCCTACAATGAGCAGTTCTTC. This encodes CASSEDRFSYNEQFF. The chain uses TRBV10-1 and TRBJ2-1, with TRBD1 identical over 7 bases. J gave up 0 bases and V 6 bases, and 5 bases lay outside the gene matches. This CDR3 has 15 residues. Germline V lookup: CDR1 WNHNN, CDR2 SYGVQD (reference sequence).

This clonotype has only a few counts. This chain connects TRBV6-4 to TRBJ2-2; D ambiguous. The CDR3 extends over 15 amino acids. V lost 3 bases, J lost 1 base, and 9 bases lay in between. CDR1 MRHNA and CDR2 SNTAGT come from the germline V gene. The CDR3: CASSERLGNTGELFF. The CDR3 coding sequence is TGTGCCAGCAGTGAGAGGCTGGGGAACACCGGGGAGCTGTTTTTT.

This clonotype was found a few times. This chain joins TRBV6-1 and TRBJ2-3, with D possibly TRBD1 on 5 matching bases. The CDR3 is 14 residues long. CDR1 and CDR2 from the germline V gene are MNHNS and SASEGT. V was pared by 5 bases and J by 0 bases, with 9 bases between. CDR3 DNA: TGTGCCAGCAGTCCAGGGTATAGCACAGATACGCAGTATTTT. Its protein product is CASSPGYSTDTQYF.

The sample holds a few counts of this clonotype. V gene TRBV4-1 combines with J gene TRBJ2-5; 9 nucleotides line up with TRBD1. CDR1 and CDR2 (germline): MGHRA, YSYEKL. CDR3 length equals 15 residues. Trimming took 1 base from V and 3 from J; bases not matched to a gene: 3. In DNA, the CDR3 is TGCGCCAGCAGCCAAGGTCGGACAGGGGAAGAGACCCAGTACTTC. Its protein product is CASSQGRTGEETQYF.

The CDR3 DNA follows: TGCAGCGTTGAATATACGGGGGCGGGGGAGACCCAGTACTTC. Its protein product is CSVEYTGAGETQYF. The V and J genes are TRBV29-1 and TRBJ2-5; D possibly uses TRBD1 or TRBD2 (6 bases each). The CDR3 is 14 amino acids. V dropped 2 bases and J dropped 5 bases, with 15 bases sitting between them. The germline V gene has CDR1 SQVTM and CDR2 ANQGSEA. Supplemented by reference TRBV29-1 and TRBJ2-5, the full variable domain reads SAVISQKPSRDICQRGTSLTIQCQVDSQVTMMFWYRQQPGQSLTLIATANQGSEATYESGFVIDKFPISRPNLTFSTLTVSNMSPEDSSIYLCSVEYTGAGETQYFGPGTRLLVL.

This clonotype has only a few counts. V usage is TRBV27 and J usage is TRBJ2-1; 11 bases agree with TRBD1. Germline V lookup: CDR1 MNHEY, CDR2 SMNVEV (reference sequence). The CDR3 is made up of 18 amino acids. V lost 6 bases, J lost 8 bases, and 18 bases stayed unmatched. The CDR3 sequence: CASRTGTGGRKWWHEQFF. As DNA, the CDR3 is TGTGCCAGCAGGACCGGGACAGGGGGGCGCAAGTGGTGGCATGAGCAGTTCTTC.

This clonotype was counted between two and nine times. CDR3 sequence: CASSELAGQDTQYF. As DNA, the CDR3 is TGTGCCAGCAGTGAATTAGCGGGGCAGGATACGCAGTATTTT. This chain uses TRBV25-1 with TRBJ2-3, with TRBD2 matching over 8 bases. This CDR3 spans 14 amino acids. Germline trimming cut 1 base from V and 6 bases from J; bases unmatched to any gene: 3. Germline CDR1 is MGHDK and CDR2 is SYGVNS.

The chain recombines TRBV6-5 with TRBJ1-2; a weak D match, TRBD1 (6 bases). Germline V lookup: CDR1 MNHEY, CDR2 SVGAGI. V gave up 8 bases and J gave up 7 bases, with 11 bases separating them. The CDR3 runs 11 residues. This CDR3 reads CASAGGSGYTF. DNA for the CDR3: TGTGCCAGCGCGGGGGGCTCTGGCTACACCTTC.

This clonotype showed up just a few times. The V and J genes are TRBV27 and TRBJ2-1, with 7 bases fitting TRBD1. After removal of 5 bases from V and 2 bases from J, the junction contained 9 bases not matched to a gene. The CDR3 runs 16 residues. Germline values: CDR1 MNHEY, CDR2 SMNVEV (reference sequence). CDR3 sequence (DNA): TGTGCCAGCAGTCCGGGATCCGGGACAGCCTACAATGAGCAGTTCTTC. Its protein is CASSPGSGTAYNEQFF.

This clonotype was picked up a small number of times. This chain joins TRBV20-1 and TRBJ1-1; possible D gene TRBD1, 5 bases. V shed 0 bases and J shed 3 bases, with 14 bases lying between them. Germline CDR1 DFQATT, CDR2 SNEGSKA (reference sequence). The CDR3 extends over 15 amino acids. Written as DNA, the CDR3 is TGCAGTGCTAGAGACCCAGGGCGGAAATACACTGAAGCTTTCTTT. This gives the protein CSARDPGRKYTEAFF.

This rearrangement joins TRBV10-3 to TRBJ1-5, with D tentatively TRBD1 (5 bases). CDR1 is ENHRY and CDR2 is SYGVKD in the germline V gene. The germline V and J ends were trimmed by 2 bases and 6 bases, with 17 bases remaining between them. The CDR3 totals 16 residues. Here the CDR3 DNA reads TGTGCCATCAGTGAGGGGGGAGGCCGGTCAGGTCAGCCCCAGCATTTT. As protein: CAISEGGGRSGQPQHF.

This clonotype was detected a few times. The chain recombines TRBV7-2 with TRBJ2-7; D is unclear. The CDR3 extends over 12 amino acids. Germline V gives CDR1 SGHTA, CDR2 FQGNSA. V lost 5 bases and J lost 4, with 9 bases in between. The CDR3 DNA follows: TGTGCCAGCAGCGCGTGGGGTTACGAGCAGTACTTC. Its protein is CASSAWGYEQYF.

The chain combines TRBV7-6 with TRBJ1-2; 7 bases are a match to TRBD1. CDR1 is SGHVS, CDR2 FNYEAQ, per germline. The CDR3 spans 17 residues. V was pared by 4 bases and J by 4 bases, with 15 bases of the junction left unmatched. The CDR3 loop reads CASSWGQGQGGVYGYTF. For the CDR3, the DNA is TGTGCCAGCAGCTGGGGCCAAGGGCAGGGGGGTGTCTATGGCTACACCTTC.

There are a few counts of this clonotype. The chain links TRBV3-1 to TRBJ2-3, with 8 nucleotides matching TRBD2. The CDR3 sequence is 16 residues long. CDR1 is LGHDT and CDR2 is YNNKEL in the germline V gene (reference sequence). The V gene end was trimmed by 5 bases and the J gene end by 5 bases; junction bases not matched to a gene: 12. This CDR3 reads CASSNSAGGREDTQYF. CDR3 DNA sequence: TGTGCCAGCAGCAATTCGGCGGGGGGCAGGGAAGATACGCAGTATTTT.

The chain uses TRBV6-5 and TRBJ2-3; tentative D call: TRBD1 (6 bases). The V and J ends lost 0 bases and 3 bases respectively, with 31 bases between them. This CDR3 comprises 22 residues. The germline CDR1 and CDR2 sequences are MNHEY and SVGAGI. The CDR3 nucleotides read TGTGCCAGCAGTTACTCGCGGCTCTGGGAGAGCGTATCAGGGGCCGGGACAGATACGCAGTATTTT. As protein: CASSYSRLWESVSGAGTDTQYF.

In its sample, this clonotype was seen a few times. V gene TRBV4-3 combines with J gene TRBJ1-2; a possible D gene is TRBD1 (5 bases). The CDR3 has 16 residues. Trimming cost V 2 bases and J 4 bases, with 17 bases left between them. CDR1 and CDR2 (germline): LGHNA, YSLEER. Here the CDR3 DNA reads TGCGCCAGCAGCCAAAGAATAAGGGGATCCCTCTATGGCTACACCTTC. It specifies CASSQRIRGSLYGYTF.